This paragraph covers one T cell receptor (beta chain) sequence. The target antigen is unknown. This specimen belongs to a study of T cell responses to AZD1222 COVID-19 vaccine. In the study overall: Both about-4-week and about-12-week second-dose recipients were combined.

The study, taken as a whole, reports: An increase in Spike-specific TCR breadth and depth was observed after two AZD1222 doses.

The CDR3 has 17 amino acids. The V and J ends lost 2 bases and 3 bases respectively, with 18 bases between them. Looked up from germline, CDR1 is SGHVS and CDR2 is FNYEAQ. The repertoire was sequenced with immunoSEQ multiplex PCR; TCRdb's copy has only in-frame clones and lacks some. Of 100,000 to 150,000 clones in the sample, about 87% were seen once. The sample here was peripheral blood, taken on day 0 of AZD1222 vaccination. The rearrangement joins TRBV7-6 to TRBJ2-3; no reliable D call. This clonotype originated in an adult in good health. In DNA, the CDR3 is TGTGCCAGCAGCTTAAACTGGGTCGGCCCCGGGACAGATACGCAGTATTTT. Protein: CASSLNWVGPGTDTQYF.